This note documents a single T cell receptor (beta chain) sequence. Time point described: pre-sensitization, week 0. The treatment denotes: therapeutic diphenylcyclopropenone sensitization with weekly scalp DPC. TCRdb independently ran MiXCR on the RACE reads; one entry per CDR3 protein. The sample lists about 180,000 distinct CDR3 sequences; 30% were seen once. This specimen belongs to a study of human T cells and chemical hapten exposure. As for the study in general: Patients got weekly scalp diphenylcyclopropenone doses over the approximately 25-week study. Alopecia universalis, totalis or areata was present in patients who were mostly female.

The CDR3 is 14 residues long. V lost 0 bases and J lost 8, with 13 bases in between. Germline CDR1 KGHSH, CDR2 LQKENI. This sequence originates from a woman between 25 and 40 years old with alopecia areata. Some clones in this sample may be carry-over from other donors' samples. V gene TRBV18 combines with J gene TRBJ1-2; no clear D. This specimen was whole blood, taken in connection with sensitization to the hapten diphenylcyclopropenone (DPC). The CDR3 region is CASSPPAYRAGYTF. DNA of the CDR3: TGTGCCAGCTCACCACCGGCATACCGGGCGGGCTACACCTTC. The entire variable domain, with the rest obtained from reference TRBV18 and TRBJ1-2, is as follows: NAGVMQNPRHLVRRRGQEARLRCSPMKGHSHVYWYRQLPEEGLKFMVYLQKENIIDESGMPKERFSAEFPKEGPSILRIQQVVRGDSAAYFCASSPPAYRAGYTFGSGTRLTVV.